This T cell receptor (beta chain) was documented in a study of T cells in Graves' hyperthyroidism and ophthalmopathy. This clonotype was seen many times. The investigators amplified TCR beta CDR3 regions from RNA transcripts. A first-round RT-PCR of the TCR CDR3 used the HTBI primer set. TCRdb re-analysed the multiplex PCR reads in MiXCR, keeping a single row per CDR3 protein. The sample has 500,000 to 550,000 distinct CDR3 sequences, less than 20% seen once. Fresh peripheral blood, 10 ml, was the source of the PBMCs. Sequences were obtained from blood. The TCR sequence derives from a middle-aged man with Graves' ophthalmopathy.

CDR3: CASTLLKGGFGEQFF. The CDR3 DNA reads as TGTGCCAGCACTCTACTTAAGGGGGGCTTCGGGGAGCAGTTCTTC. V is TRBV12-3 or TRBV12-4 and J is TRBJ2-1; D is perhaps TRBD1 or TRBD2 (6 bases each). This CDR3 is 15 amino acids long. Trimming removed 7 bases from V and 10 bases from J, with 23 bases in between.